Listed here are 23 T cell receptor beta chains from one sample, sequenced in a study of beta chain features in type 1 diabetes. Expressed TCRB transcripts were sequenced because the isolated RNA had all been reverse transcribed beforehand. The protocol was immunoSEQ multiplex PCR, while the TCRdb copy is restricted to in-frame clones and leaves out a portion. The repertoire has about 620,000 clones, roughly 15% of them found once; the top ten carry 0.07% to 0.095%. The material sequenced was naive CD4+ T cells from blood. These receptors were obtained from a man aged 18 to 30 in good health.

This clone was seen a few times. The V and J genes are TRBV7-2 and TRBJ1-5; no firm D call. The CDR3 totals 16 residues. CDR1 SGHTA and CDR2 FQGNSA come from the germline V gene. Trimming left V 5 bases short and J 5 bases short, with 19 bases between. The CDR3 DNA is TGTGCCAGCAGCCCCCTGTTTCCTTTGCGGGATCAGCCCCAGCATTTT. This sequence encodes CASSPLFPLRDQPQHF.

The V and J genes are TRBV5-4 and TRBJ2-3, with TRBD1 as a possible D gene (5 bases). V was shortened by 1 base and J by 5 bases, with 11 bases between the two germline ends. This CDR3 is built from 14 residues. Germline V lookup: CDR1 SGHNT, CDR2 YYREEE (reference sequence). The CDR3 coding sequence is TGTGCCAGCAGCTTGTCAGGGCGCGGAGATACGCAGTATTTT. Translation gives CASSLSGRGDTQYF.

This chain links TRBV28 with TRBJ1-2; D is unresolved. The germline gives CDR1 MDHEN, CDR2 SYDVKM. The CDR3 contains 13 residues. The V and J ends lost 3 bases and 2 bases respectively, with 7 bases between them. The CDR3 loop reads CASSFPVNYGYTF. Written as DNA, the CDR3 is TGTGCCAGCAGTTTTCCAGTAAACTATGGCTACACCTTC.

This clone has a handful of counts. The V call is TRBV9, the J call TRBJ2-1; the D is unclear. Per germline, CDR1 SGDLS and CDR2 YYNGEE. V lost 1 base and J lost 1, with 3 bases in between. The CDR3 is 13 residues long. The CDR3 nucleotides read TGTGCCAGCAGCGTAAAATCCTACAATGAGCAGTTCTTC. Translation: CASSVKSYNEQFF.

A remark on this clone: An end of the junction does not agree with germline; a read error may underlie this. The chain employs TRBV7-7 and TRBJ2-1; no clear D. This CDR3 comprises 13 residues. The V gene's germline CDR1 is SSHAT and CDR2 FNYEAQ (reference sequence). The CDR3 DNA reads TGTGCTAGCAGCTTAGGGCATTACAATGAGCAGTTCTTC. Translating gives CASSLGHYNEQFF.

The CDR3 nucleotides read TGTGCCAGTAGTACCGGACAGGGGTTATCCTACAATGAGCAGTTCTTC. The encoded protein is CASSTGQGLSYNEQFF. The V call is TRBV19, the J call TRBJ2-1; the match to TRBD1 covers 9 bases. Trimming at V came to 4 bases and at J to 1 base, leaving 5 bases not matched to a gene. The CDR3 length is 16 residues. Per the germline V gene, CDR1 is LNHDA and CDR2 is SQIVND (reference sequence).

This rearrangement joins TRBV10-3 to TRBJ1-1; D perhaps matches TRBD1 (6 bases). Germline CDR1 and CDR2: ENHRY and SYGVKD. The CDR3 length is 13 residues. Trimming took off 7 bases at V and 4 bases at J, with 13 bases between the two ends. The CDR3 DNA sequence: TGTGCCATCATATCAGGGGCGGGCACTGAAGCTTTCTTT. It yields the protein CAIISGAGTEAFF.

The chain employs TRBV5-4 and TRBJ2-1; 10 nucleotides line up with TRBD2. J was trimmed by 4 bases and V by 4 bases; bases with no gene match: 5. This CDR3 comprises 15 residues. Germline V gene lookup returns CDR1 SGHNT and CDR2 YYREEE (reference sequence). The CDR3 DNA reads TGTGCCAGCAGCCCTGGACTAGCGGCTTACAATGAGCAGTTCTTC. Translated, it gives CASSPGLAAYNEQFF.

In this sample, this clone turned up a few times. The chain joins TRBV25-1 to TRBJ1-1; TRBD1 aligns across 7 bases. Per germline, CDR1 MGHDK and CDR2 SYGVNS. Germline trimming cut 3 bases from V and 5 bases from J; bases unmatched to any gene: 9. CDR3 length equals 15 residues. CDR3 DNA: TGTGCCAGCAGTGATGACTCGACAGGGCGAACTGAAGCTTTCTTT. Translating it yields CASSDDSTGRTEAFF.

The chain combines TRBV14 with TRBJ2-3; 13 nucleotides align to TRBD2. There are 20 residues in the CDR3. With 1 base clipped from V and 2 bases from J, the junction kept 12 bases outside the gene matches. CDR1 and CDR2 from the germline V gene are SGHDN and FVKESK. CDR3 residues: CASSQVRTGLAGRFTDTQYF. DNA of the CDR3: TGTGCCAGCAGCCAAGTCCGGACGGGACTAGCGGGGCGATTCACAGATACGCAGTATTTT.

This clone was observed a handful of times. The chain employs TRBV4-3 and TRBJ1-2, with TRBD1 as a possible D gene (5 bases). This CDR3 spans 15 amino acids. Germline V lookup: CDR1 LGHNA, CDR2 YSLEER. Between the trimmed V and J ends, which lost 1 base and 4 bases, there was a span of 13 bases. The CDR3 reads CASSQVRGLAYGYTF. The CDR3 region has the DNA TGCGCCAGCAGCCAAGTGAGGGGCCTAGCCTATGGCTACACCTTC.

The V and J genes are TRBV27 and TRBJ1-1; no firm D call. Germline CDR1 MNHEY, CDR2 SMNVEV (reference sequence). Trimming stripped 3 bases from V and 3 bases from J, with 8 bases between. The CDR3 extends over 13 amino acids. This CDR3 reads CASSFSEYTEAFF. CDR3 DNA: TGTGCCAGCAGTTTTTCAGAGTACACTGAAGCTTTCTTT.

The gene calls are TRBV6-6 and TRBJ2-7; 8 bases line up with TRBD2. The V gene's germline CDR1 is MNHNY and CDR2 SVGAGI (reference sequence). V lost 5 bases to trimming and J lost 0 bases; unmatched junction nucleotides: 3. The CDR3 loop spans 14 amino acids. As DNA, the CDR3 is TGTGCCAGCAGTAGGAGCGGGAGCTCCTACGAGCAGTACTTC. This encodes CASSRSGSSYEQYF.

This clone turned up a few times. The V gene is TRBV4-2, the J gene TRBJ1-1; tentative D call: TRBD1 (6 bases). Germline-derived CDR1 and CDR2 are LGHNA and YNFKEQ. V lost 2 bases to trimming and J lost 9 bases, with 19 bases between them. The CDR3 extends over 15 amino acids. The CDR3 here is CASSQLLGQRLQAFF. Written as DNA, the CDR3 is TGTGCCAGCAGCCAACTGTTAGGACAGCGCCTTCAAGCTTTCTTT.

The CDR3 region has the DNA TGTGCCAGCAGCTTAGTTGGGCAGGCTAATGAAAAACTGTTTTTT. Translation: CASSLVGQANEKLFF. The chain is built from TRBV7-2 and TRBJ1-4; no clear D. From germline, CDR1 is SGHTA and CDR2 FQGNSA. The CDR3 has 15 amino acids. Trimming removed 1 base from V and 3 bases from J, with 9 bases in between.

This clone showed up just a few times. The chain uses TRBV19 and TRBJ2-7, with D possibly matching TRBD1 (6 bases). The CDR3 is 14 residues long. Trimming pared 7 bases from V and 0 bases from J, leaving 13 bases between. The germline gives CDR1 LNHDA, CDR2 SQIVND (reference sequence). This chain's CDR3 is CASTGQRNSYEQYF. CDR3 nucleotide sequence: TGTGCCAGTACTGGACAGCGCAACTCCTACGAGCAGTACTTC.

V gene TRBV4-3 combines with J gene TRBJ1-2; tentative D call: TRBD1 (5 bases). CDR3 length: 16 amino acids. Trimming shortened V by 0 bases and J by 4 bases, and 15 bases separated the two germline ends. Germline CDR1 reads LGHNA; CDR2 reads YSLEER. This CDR3 reads CASSQDPGLRSYGYTF. CDR3 coding DNA: TGCGCCAGCAGCCAAGATCCGGGGCTACGTAGCTATGGCTACACCTTC.

The DNA of the CDR3 is TGTGCCAGCAGCTTAACCGGGACAGGGGCGAACGAGCAGTACTTC. Residues: CASSLTGTGANEQYF. The gene calls are TRBV7-2 and TRBJ2-7, with TRBD1 matching 10 bases. J was trimmed by 5 bases and V by 2 bases; bases with no gene match: 6. Looked up from germline, CDR1 is SGHTA and CDR2 is FQGNSA. The CDR3 length is 15 residues.

The gene calls are TRBV7-9 and TRBJ2-3; a possible D gene is TRBD2 (6 bases). The V gene's germline CDR1 is SEHNR and CDR2 FQNEAQ (reference sequence). There are 15 residues in the CDR3. Trimming shortened V by 1 base and J by 5 bases, and 13 bases separated the two germline ends. The CDR3 is CASSLGEDLIDTQYF. The DNA for the CDR3 is TGTGCCAGCAGCTTAGGGGAGGACCTAATAGATACGCAGTATTTT.

The CDR3 protein is CSVRGVSNSYEQYF. In nucleotides, the CDR3 is TGCAGCGTTCGCGGTGTTTCCAACTCCTACGAGCAGTACTTC. V and J are TRBV29-1 and TRBJ2-7, with no clear D. The germline gives CDR1 SQVTM, CDR2 ANQGSEA. This CDR3 comprises 14 residues. V gave up 5 bases and J gave up 0 bases, with 14 bases separating them.

This chain joins TRBV2 and TRBJ1-1; the D gene is possibly TRBD1 (6 bases). The length of the CDR3 is 14 residues. From germline, CDR1 is SNHLY and CDR2 FYNNEI. Trimming took 2 bases from V and 6 from J, leaving 13 bases between them. The CDR3 DNA follows: TGTGCCAGCAGTGAATGGGGGGCCTATGCTGAAGCTTTCTTT. Translated: CASSEWGAYAEAFF. The variable domain in full, with the rest retrieved from reference TRBV2 and TRBJ1-1, is EPEVTQTPSHQVTQMGQEVILRCVPISNHLYFYWYRQILGQKVEFLVSFYNNEISEKSEIFDDQFSVERPDGSNFTLKIRSTKLEDSAMYFCASSEWGAYAEAFFGQGTRLTVV.

This clone has more than one count but fewer than ten. V is TRBV18 and J is TRBJ1-1, with 7 bases aligning to TRBD1. CDR1 is KGHSH and CDR2 is LQKENI in the germline V gene. The J segment lost 1 base and the V segment lost 5 bases, leaving 4 bases of the junction unmatched. This CDR3 is built from 14 residues. CDR3: CASSSGQQNTEAFF. The CDR3 DNA reads as TGTGCCAGCTCATCGGGACAGCAGAACACTGAAGCTTTCTTT.

The chain is built from TRBV19 and TRBJ1-5, with 8 bases matching TRBD1. In germline, CDR1 is LNHDA, CDR2 SQIVND (reference sequence). The CDR3 is made up of 14 amino acids. The junction had 7 bases not matched to a gene; V was cut back by 6 bases and J by 6 bases. CDR3 coding DNA: TGTGCCAGTAGCGAGGACAGGGATGGTCAGCCCCAGCATTTT. As protein: CASSEDRDGQPQHF. The full variable domain, completed using reference TRBV19 and TRBJ1-5, is DGGITQSPKYLFRKEGQNVTLSCEQNLNHDAMYWYRQDPGQGLRLIYYSQIVNDFQKGDIAEGYSVSREKKESFPLTVTSAQKNPTAFYLCASSEDRDGQPQHFGDGTRLSIL.